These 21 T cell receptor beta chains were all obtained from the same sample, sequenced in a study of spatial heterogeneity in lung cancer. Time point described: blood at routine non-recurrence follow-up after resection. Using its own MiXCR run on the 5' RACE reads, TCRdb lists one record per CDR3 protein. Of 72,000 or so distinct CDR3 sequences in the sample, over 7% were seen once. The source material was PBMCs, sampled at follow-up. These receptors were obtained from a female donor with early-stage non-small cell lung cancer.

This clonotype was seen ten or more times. The CDR3 sequence is CASSLDRLLTPTWGQFNEQFF. As DNA, the CDR3 is TGTGCCAGCAGCCTAGACAGACTACTCACTCCAACATGGGGTCAGTTCAATGAGCAGTTCTTC. This chain links TRBV7-2 with TRBJ2-1, with D perhaps assigned TRBD1 or TRBD2 (5 bases each). The CDR3 is 21 residues long. V was trimmed by 5 bases and J by 6 bases, leaving 35 bases between them. Germline CDR1 reads SGHTA; CDR2 reads FQGNSA.

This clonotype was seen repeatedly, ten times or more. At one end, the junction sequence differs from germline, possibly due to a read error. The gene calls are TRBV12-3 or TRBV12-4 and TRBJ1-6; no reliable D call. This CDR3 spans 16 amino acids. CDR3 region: CASSLLASAKNSPLHF. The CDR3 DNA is TGTGCCAGCAGTTTGTTGGCGTCAGCTAAAAATTCTCCCCTCCACTTT.

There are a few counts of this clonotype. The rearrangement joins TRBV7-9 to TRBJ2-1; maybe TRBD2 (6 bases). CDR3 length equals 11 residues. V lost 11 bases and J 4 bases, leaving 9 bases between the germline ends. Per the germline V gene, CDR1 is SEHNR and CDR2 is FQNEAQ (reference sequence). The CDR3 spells CALEGYNEQFF. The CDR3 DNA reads TGTGCCCTGGAGGGGTACAATGAGCAGTTCTTC.

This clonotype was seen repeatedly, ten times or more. The DNA of the CDR3 is TGTGCCAGCAGTTACGGGACGGGGGACATTCAGTACTTC. Translating it yields CASSYGTGDIQYF. The rearrangement links TRBV6-6 to TRBJ2-4; TRBD2 is a possible D gene (6 bases). Germline CDR1 is MNHNY and CDR2 is SVGAGI (reference sequence). The CDR3 contains 13 residues. Trimming removed 2 bases at V and 8 bases at J, with 10 bases between.

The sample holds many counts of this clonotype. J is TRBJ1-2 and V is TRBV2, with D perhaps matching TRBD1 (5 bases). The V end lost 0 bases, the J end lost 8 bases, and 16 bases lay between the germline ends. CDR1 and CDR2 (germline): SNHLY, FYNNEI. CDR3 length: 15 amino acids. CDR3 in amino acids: CASSEAYNQGGGYTF. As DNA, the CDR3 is TGTGCCAGCAGTGAAGCGTATAATCAGGGAGGCGGCTACACCTTC. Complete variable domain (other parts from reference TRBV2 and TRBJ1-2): EPEVTQTPSHQVTQMGQEVILRCVPISNHLYFYWYRQILGQKVEFLVSFYNNEISEKSEIFDDQFSVERPDGSNFTLKIRSTKLEDSAMYFCASSEAYNQGGGYTFGSGTRLTVV.

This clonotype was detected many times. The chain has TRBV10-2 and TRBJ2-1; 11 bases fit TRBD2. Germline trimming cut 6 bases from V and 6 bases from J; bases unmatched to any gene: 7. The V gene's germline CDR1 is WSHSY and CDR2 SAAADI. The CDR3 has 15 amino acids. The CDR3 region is CASRLAGGPGNEQFF. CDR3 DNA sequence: TGCGCCAGCAGGTTAGCGGGAGGGCCGGGCAATGAGCAGTTCTTC.

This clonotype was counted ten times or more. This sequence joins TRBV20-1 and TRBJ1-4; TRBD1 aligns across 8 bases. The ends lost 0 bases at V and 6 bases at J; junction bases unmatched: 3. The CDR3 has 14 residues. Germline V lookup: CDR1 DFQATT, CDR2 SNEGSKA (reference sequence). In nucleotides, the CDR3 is TGCAGTGCTAGAGATGCACAGGGGGATGAAAAACTGTTTTTT. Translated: CSARDAQGDEKLFF.

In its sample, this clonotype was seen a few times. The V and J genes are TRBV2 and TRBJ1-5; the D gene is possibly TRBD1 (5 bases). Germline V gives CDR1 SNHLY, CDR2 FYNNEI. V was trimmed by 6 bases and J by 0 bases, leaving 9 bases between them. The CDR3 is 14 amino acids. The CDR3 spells CASRLGASNQPQHF. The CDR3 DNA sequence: TGTGCCAGCAGGCTAGGGGCTAGCAATCAGCCCCAGCATTTT.

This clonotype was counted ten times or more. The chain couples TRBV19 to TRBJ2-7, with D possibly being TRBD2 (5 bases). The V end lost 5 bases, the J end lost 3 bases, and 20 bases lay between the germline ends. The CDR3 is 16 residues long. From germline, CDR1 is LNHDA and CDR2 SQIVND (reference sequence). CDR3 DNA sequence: TGTGCCAGTAGTCGTAGCAGCCCCGACGGGATCTACGAGCAGTACTTC. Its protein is CASSRSSPDGIYEQYF.

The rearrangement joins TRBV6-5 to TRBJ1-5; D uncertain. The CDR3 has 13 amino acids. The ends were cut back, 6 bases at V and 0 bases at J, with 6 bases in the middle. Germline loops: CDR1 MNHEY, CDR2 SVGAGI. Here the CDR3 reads CASREVSNQPQHF. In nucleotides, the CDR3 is TGTGCCAGCAGGGAGGTTAGCAATCAGCCCCAGCATTTT.

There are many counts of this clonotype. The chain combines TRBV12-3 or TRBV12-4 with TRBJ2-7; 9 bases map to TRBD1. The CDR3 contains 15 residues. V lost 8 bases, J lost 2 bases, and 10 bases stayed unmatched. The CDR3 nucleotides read TGTGCCAGCGTCCCTGCGGACAGGGGAACCTACGAGCAGTACTTC. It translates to CASVPADRGTYEQYF.

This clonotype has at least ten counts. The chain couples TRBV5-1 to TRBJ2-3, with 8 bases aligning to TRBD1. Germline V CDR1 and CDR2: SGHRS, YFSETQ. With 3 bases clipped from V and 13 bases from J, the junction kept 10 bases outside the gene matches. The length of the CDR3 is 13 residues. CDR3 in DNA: TGCGCCAGCAGCTCCGGACAGGGAGACGGAAAGTATTTT. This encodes CASSSGQGDGKYF. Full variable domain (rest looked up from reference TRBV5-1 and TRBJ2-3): KAGVTQTPRYLIKTRGQQVTLSCSPISGHRSVSWYQQTPGQGLQFLFEYFSETQRNKGNFPGRFSGRQFSNSRSEMNVSTLELGDSALYLCASSSGQGDGKYFGPGTRLTVL.

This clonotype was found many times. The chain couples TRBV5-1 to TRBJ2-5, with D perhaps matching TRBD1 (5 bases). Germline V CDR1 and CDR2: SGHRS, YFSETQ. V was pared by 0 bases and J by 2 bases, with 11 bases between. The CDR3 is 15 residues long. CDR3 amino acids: CASSLGQGPQETQYF. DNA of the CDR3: TGCGCCAGCAGCTTGGGGCAGGGCCCGCAAGAGACCCAGTACTTC.

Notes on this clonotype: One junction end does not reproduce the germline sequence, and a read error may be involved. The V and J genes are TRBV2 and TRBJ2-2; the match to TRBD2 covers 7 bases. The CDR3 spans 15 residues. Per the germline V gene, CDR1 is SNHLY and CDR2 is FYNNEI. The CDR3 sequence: CASSPRGVYTEELFF. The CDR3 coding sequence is TGTGCCAGCAGTCCTCGGGGGGTTTACACCGAGGAGCTGTTTTTT.

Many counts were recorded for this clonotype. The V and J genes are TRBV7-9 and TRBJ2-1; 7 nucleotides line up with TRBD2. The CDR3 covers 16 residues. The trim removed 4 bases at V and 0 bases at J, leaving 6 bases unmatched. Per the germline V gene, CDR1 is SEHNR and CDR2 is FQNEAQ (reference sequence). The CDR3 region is CASSSIAGGSYNEQFF. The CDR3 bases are TGTGCCAGCAGCTCAATAGCGGGTGGCTCCTACAATGAGCAGTTCTTC.

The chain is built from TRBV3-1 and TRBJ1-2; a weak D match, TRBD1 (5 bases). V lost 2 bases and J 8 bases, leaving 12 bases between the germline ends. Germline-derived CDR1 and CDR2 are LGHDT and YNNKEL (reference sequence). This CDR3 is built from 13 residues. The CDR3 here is CASSQWGFEGYTF. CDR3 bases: TGTGCCAGCAGCCAATGGGGCTTCGAGGGCTACACCTTC. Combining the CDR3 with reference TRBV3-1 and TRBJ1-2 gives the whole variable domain DTAVSQTPKYLVTQMGNDKSIKCEQNLGHDTMYWYKQDSKKFLKIMFSYNNKELIINETVPNRFSPKSPDKAHLNLHINSLELGDSAVYFCASSQWGFEGYTFGSGTRLTVV.

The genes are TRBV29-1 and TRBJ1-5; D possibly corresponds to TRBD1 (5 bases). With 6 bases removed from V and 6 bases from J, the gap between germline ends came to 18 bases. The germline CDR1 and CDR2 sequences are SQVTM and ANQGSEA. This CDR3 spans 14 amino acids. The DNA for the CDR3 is TGCAGCGTCCCGGGGGGGACCGCGGGTCAGCCCCAGCATTTT. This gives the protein CSVPGGTAGQPQHF.

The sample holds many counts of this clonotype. The CDR3 DNA sequence: TGTGCCAGCAGTGAGGCAAATGAAAAACTGTTTTTT. Translation: CASSEANEKLFF. The rearrangement links TRBV2 to TRBJ1-4; D gene unclear. V was shortened by 3 bases and J by 5 bases, with 4 bases between the two germline ends. The CDR3 covers 12 residues. Germline assignment: CDR1 SNHLY and CDR2 FYNNEI.

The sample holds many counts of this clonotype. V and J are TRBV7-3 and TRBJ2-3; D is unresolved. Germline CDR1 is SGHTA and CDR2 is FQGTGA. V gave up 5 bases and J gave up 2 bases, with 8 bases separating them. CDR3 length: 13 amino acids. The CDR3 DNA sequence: TGTGCCAGCAGCATGATCTCCACAGATACGCAGTATTTT. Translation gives CASSMISTDTQYF.

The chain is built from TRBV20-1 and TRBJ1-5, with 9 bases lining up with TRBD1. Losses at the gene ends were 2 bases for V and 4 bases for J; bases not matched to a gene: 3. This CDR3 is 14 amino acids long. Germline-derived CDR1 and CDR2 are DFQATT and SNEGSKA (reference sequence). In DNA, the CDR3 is TGCAGTGCTAGAACGGGACAGGGTAATCAGCCCCAGCATTTT. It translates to CSARTGQGNQPQHF.

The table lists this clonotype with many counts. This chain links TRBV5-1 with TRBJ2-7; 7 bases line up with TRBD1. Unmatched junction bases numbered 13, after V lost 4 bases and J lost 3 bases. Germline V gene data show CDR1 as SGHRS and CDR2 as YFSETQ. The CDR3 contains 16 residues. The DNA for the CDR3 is TGCGCCAGCAGCGGTACGACAGGGAGTGGTAACTACGAGCAGTACTTC. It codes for CASSGTTGSGNYEQYF.